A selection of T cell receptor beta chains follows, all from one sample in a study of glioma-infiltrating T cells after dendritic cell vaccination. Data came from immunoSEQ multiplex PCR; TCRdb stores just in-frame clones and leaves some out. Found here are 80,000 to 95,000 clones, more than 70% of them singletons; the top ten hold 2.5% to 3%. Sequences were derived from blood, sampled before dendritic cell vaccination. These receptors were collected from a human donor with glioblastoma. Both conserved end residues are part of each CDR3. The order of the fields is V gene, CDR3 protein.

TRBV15,CATSRDNSYNSPLHF
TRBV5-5,CASSLDYLGAFF
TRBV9,CASSPTSTDTQYF
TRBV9,CASSVGQSSTDTQYF
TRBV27,CASSLTGLGNTIYF
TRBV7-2,CASSPPGTGMNTEAFF
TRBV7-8,CASSLLLGQGAYGYTF
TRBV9,CASSVDGGSSGNTIYF
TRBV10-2,CASSEPRRPGTEAFF
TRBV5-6,CASSLQSSYNEQFF
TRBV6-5,CASSYGGLAREQYF
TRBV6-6,CASSYGRGGPNTEAFF
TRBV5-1,CASSLAGQGKNTEAFF
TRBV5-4,CASSSSLRRVQETQYF
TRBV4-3,CASSQDVRGQETQYF
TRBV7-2,CASSLSRANEKLFF
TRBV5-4,CASSWGLAGASNTGELFF
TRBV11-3,CASSKTGNTEAFF
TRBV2,CASSERAGNQPQHF